Presented here are 32 T cell receptor beta chains from one specimen sequenced in a study of blood T cell repertoires in COVID-19 (dated by TCRdb to about 2020). Library generation was performed with the immunoSEQ multiplex PCR assay. The immuneACCESS repertoire file appears here via TCRdb, limited to in-frame rearrangements. These files lack a portion of the clones; in checked studies, under half of the deficit traces to unresolved V genes, and the cause of the others is not known. The sample records about 160,000 clones, roughly 84% of which are singletons. Roughly 2.8% of the sample is held by the ten biggest clonotypes. Source material: peripheral blood. The receptors originated from a woman aged 55-70 years with acute or convalescent COVID-19.

V is TRBV18 and J is TRBJ2-1, with 9 bases lining up with TRBD1. Trimming removed 6 bases from V and 8 bases from J; junction bases left unmatched: 8. From germline, CDR1 is KGHSH and CDR2 LQKENI. The CDR3 runs to 14 residues. DNA for the CDR3: TGTGCCAGCTCCTCGGACAGGGGAGAGTATGAGCAGTTCTTC. This codes for CASSSDRGEYEQFF.

The gene calls are TRBV9 and TRBJ2-7; 7 bases match TRBD1. This CDR3 spans 14 amino acids. The J segment lost 1 base and the V segment lost 3 bases, leaving 4 bases of the junction unmatched. Germline V gene lookup returns CDR1 SGDLS and CDR2 YYNGEE. The CDR3 sequence is CASSARQGSYEQYF. The DNA of the CDR3 is TGTGCCAGCAGCGCCCGACAGGGATCCTACGAGCAGTACTTC.

The rearrangement joins TRBV6-5 to TRBJ2-1; the D gene is possibly TRBD1 (6 bases). This CDR3 spans 15 amino acids. V was shortened by 7 bases and J by 5 bases, with 18 bases between the two germline ends. CDR1 and CDR2 (germline): MNHEY, SVGAGI. The CDR3 protein is CASISSGTLNNEQFF. The CDR3 region has the DNA TGTGCCAGCATAAGCTCCGGGACACTGAACAATGAGCAGTTCTTC.

The gene calls are TRBV19 and TRBJ1-1; TRBD1 matches at 7 bases. Germline-derived CDR1 and CDR2 are LNHDA and SQIVND (reference sequence). Trimming at V came to 6 bases and at J to 6 bases, leaving 10 bases not matched to a gene. This CDR3 is built from 14 residues. The CDR3 coding sequence is TGTGCCAGTAGAACAGGACAGGTCGGTTCTGAAGCTTTCTTT. It translates to CASRTGQVGSEAFF.

The chain carries TRBV12-3 or TRBV12-4 and TRBJ1-2; D ambiguous. V lost 3 bases and J lost 4, with 9 bases in between. The CDR3 is 13 amino acids. The CDR3 DNA follows: TGTGCCAGCAGTTTCCAGGCAGGCTATGGCTACACCTTC. Its protein product is CASSFQAGYGYTF.

The chain has TRBV5-4 and TRBJ1-1, with 8 bases identical to TRBD1. Germline CDR1 and CDR2: SGHNT and YYREEE (reference sequence). This CDR3 has 15 residues. With V trimmed by 3 bases and J by 2 bases, 6 bases remained unmatched. CDR3 residues: CASSSRDRKNTEAFF. The CDR3 bases are TGTGCCAGCAGCTCAAGGGACAGGAAAAACACTGAAGCTTTCTTT.

A word on this clone: The same CDR3 is also encoded by other DNA sequences in this sample. The V and J genes are TRBV7-2 and TRBJ1-5; D possibly corresponds to TRBD1 (5 bases). The CDR3 is 14 amino acids. Germline lookup yields CDR1 SGHTA and CDR2 FQGNSA. Trimming pared 0 bases from V and 7 bases from J, leaving 10 bases between. The CDR3 sequence: CASSLAGAGQPQHF. The CDR3 DNA reads as TGTGCCAGCAGCTTAGCTGGGGCCGGGCAGCCCCAGCATTTT.

The chain has TRBV6-5 and TRBJ1-2, with unresolved D. Trimming removed 6 bases from V and 2 bases from J, with 16 bases in between. The CDR3 runs 15 residues. The V gene's germline CDR1 is MNHEY and CDR2 SVGAGI. The CDR3 loop is CASRRNSFINYGYTF. CDR3 DNA: TGTGCCAGCAGGCGCAACAGCTTCATAAACTATGGCTACACCTTC.

This clone was observed a single time. J is TRBJ2-7 and V is TRBV23-1; 8 positions match TRBD2. TRBV23-1 is flagged as an ORF with uncertain function. The CDR3 extends over 11 amino acids. The V gene end was trimmed by 7 bases and the J gene end by 11 bases; junction bases not matched to a gene: 7. CDR3 sequence: CASTGGGTKYF. The CDR3 bases are TGCGCCAGCACCGGCGGGGGGACAAAGTACTTC.

The V and J genes are TRBV27 and TRBJ1-6, with D maybe TRBD1 (6 bases). Trimming removed 1 base from V and 7 bases from J, with 11 bases in between. The CDR3 runs to 15 residues. Germline lookup yields CDR1 MNHEY and CDR2 SMNVEV (reference sequence). The DNA of the CDR3 is TGTGCCAGCAGTTTATGGGGGGGCGTGAATTCACCCCTCCACTTT. Its protein product is CASSLWGGVNSPLHF.

This sequence joins TRBV3-1 (or the pseudogene TRBV3-2) and TRBJ1-6; 7 positions match TRBD1. The V gene end was trimmed by 4 bases and the J gene end by 7 bases; junction bases not matched to a gene: 4. In germline, CDR1 is LGHDT, CDR2 YNNKEL (reference sequence). The CDR3 sequence is 14 residues long. The chain's CDR3 is CASSLQTGNSPLHF. The CDR3 DNA is TGTGCCAGCAGCCTGCAGACAGGGAATTCACCCCTCCACTTT.

This clone was detected once. V and J are TRBV3-1 (or the pseudogene TRBV3-2) and TRBJ2-1, with 9 bases lining up with TRBD2. In germline, CDR1 is LGHDT, CDR2 YNNKEL (reference sequence). V lost 0 bases to trimming and J lost 9 bases; unmatched junction nucleotides: 12. The CDR3 is 17 amino acids. CDR3 region: CASSQERRASGVGEQFF. The CDR3, as DNA: TGTGCCAGCAGCCAAGAAAGAAGGGCTAGCGGGGTTGGTGAGCAGTTCTTC.

The genes are TRBV3-1 (or the pseudogene TRBV3-2) and TRBJ1-1; weak D call: TRBD1 (6 bases). CDR3 size: 15 residues. Per the germline V gene, CDR1 is LGHDT and CDR2 is YNNKEL (reference sequence). Deletions cut 7 bases from V and 6 bases from J, with 21 bases between. The CDR3 DNA sequence: TGTGCCAGCACCATCGGGGGGGCGAGGGGTGCTGAAGCTTTCTTT. This encodes CASTIGGARGAEAFF.

This chain connects TRBV5-6 to TRBJ1-6, with a tentative D call TRBD1 (6 bases). CDR1 and CDR2 (germline): SGHDT, YYEEEE. V lost 1 base and J lost 7, with 9 bases in between. The CDR3 is 14 amino acids. CDR3 loop: CASSLWQGNSPLHF. The CDR3, as DNA: TGTGCCAGCAGCTTGTGGCAGGGGAATTCACCCCTCCACTTT.

The V call is TRBV7-9, the J call TRBJ2-7, with a possible D match to TRBD1 (5 bases). The germline V gene encodes CDR1 SEHNR and CDR2 FQNEAQ (reference sequence). The V end lost 1 base, the J end lost 1 base, and 8 bases lay between the germline ends. The CDR3 covers 14 residues. CDR3 sequence (DNA): TGTGCCAGCAGCTTAGGGGCAGGGTCCTACGAGCAGTACTTC. Its translation: CASSLGAGSYEQYF.

This clone was observed a single time. The CDR3 region has the DNA TGTGCCAGCAGCTTAGCGGGGCAGAGTGAAAAACTGTTTTTT. This codes for CASSLAGQSEKLFF. The gene calls are TRBV7-9 and TRBJ1-4; D possibly corresponds to TRBD1 (5 bases). Trimming took off 0 bases at V and 7 bases at J, with 9 bases between the two ends. This CDR3 contains 14 residues. In germline, CDR1 is SEHNR, CDR2 FQNEAQ (reference sequence).

This clone was observed once. This chain links TRBV15 with TRBJ1-2; 7 bases line up with TRBD1. The germline gives CDR1 LNHNV, CDR2 YYDKDF (reference sequence). J gave up 7 bases and V 0 bases, and 8 bases lay outside the gene matches. CDR3 length: 15 residues. CDR3 sequence: CATSRDFPSGGGYTF. CDR3 sequence (DNA): TGTGCCACCAGCAGAGATTTCCCCTCAGGGGGTGGCTACACCTTC.

The rearrangement links TRBV4-3 to TRBJ1-1; no reliable D call. The CDR3 extends over 13 amino acids. The V end was cut by 0 bases, the J end by 8 bases, with 10 bases between. CDR1 LGHNA and CDR2 YSLEER come from the germline V gene. CDR3: CASSQEGGSEAFF. Written as DNA, the CDR3 is TGCGCCAGCAGCCAAGAAGGAGGCAGCGAAGCTTTCTTT.

In nucleotides, the CDR3 is TGTGCCAGTAGTAGGGGCGGCAGGGCATTCTACGAGCAGTACTTC. Translated: CASSRGGRAFYEQYF. The rearrangement links TRBV19 to TRBJ2-7; tentatively, D is TRBD1 (5 bases). Per germline, CDR1 LNHDA and CDR2 SQIVND (reference sequence). Trimming stripped 4 bases from V and 3 bases from J, with 16 bases between. This CDR3 has 15 amino acids.

This chain uses TRBV28 with TRBJ1-2, with 7 bases lining up with TRBD1. V gave up 3 bases and J gave up 6 bases; unmatched junction bases: 4. Germline assignment: CDR1 MDHEN and CDR2 SYDVKM. The CDR3 is 13 residues long. The CDR3 is CASSLRQGDGYTF. The DNA for the CDR3 is TGTGCCAGCAGTTTGCGCCAGGGGGATGGCTACACCTTC.

This clone occurred once. The gene calls are TRBV3-1 (or the pseudogene TRBV3-2) and TRBJ2-7; 7 bases match TRBD1. This CDR3 is built from 14 residues. J lost 0 bases, V lost 6 bases, and 5 bases had no gene match. The V gene's germline CDR1 is LGHDT and CDR2 YNNKEL (reference sequence). For the CDR3, the DNA is TGTGCCAGCAGTCTGGGACAGCTCTCCTACGAGCAGTACTTC. Residues: CASSLGQLSYEQYF.

This clone was detected only once. The chain joins TRBV7-9 to TRBJ1-3, with a weak D call TRBD1 (6 bases). The germline V gene has CDR1 SEHNR and CDR2 FQNEAQ (reference sequence). V was pared by 3 bases and J by 0 bases, with 12 bases between. The CDR3 covers 16 residues. CDR3 nucleotide sequence: TGTGCCAGCAGCTTTGGACAGTCGATCTCTGGAAACACCATATATTTT. It specifies CASSFGQSISGNTIYF.

The V gene is TRBV5-1, the J gene TRBJ2-5; 8 bases line up with TRBD2. The CDR3 loop spans 16 amino acids. CDR1 and CDR2 (germline): SGHRS, YFSETQ. Trimming at V came to 3 bases and at J to 1 base, leaving 8 bases not matched to a gene. CDR3 in DNA: TGCGCCAGCAGCTCCGGGACTAGAGCCATCCAAGAGACCCAGTACTTC. This encodes CASSSGTRAIQETQYF.

This chain uses TRBV4-2 with TRBJ1-4; no firm D call. Trimming removed 1 base at V and 8 bases at J, with 17 bases between. This CDR3 contains 16 residues. Germline V gene data show CDR1 as LGHNA and CDR2 as YNFKEQ. CDR3 in DNA: TGTGCCAGCAGCCAAGTGGGAAGCGGCATAAGAGAAAAACTGTTTTTT. Translating it yields CASSQVGSGIREKLFF.

This chain connects TRBV6-2 or TRBV6-3 to TRBJ2-1; 8 bases align to TRBD2. Germline V gene data show CDR1 as MNHEY and CDR2 as SVGEGT. The trim removed 3 bases at V and 4 bases at J, leaving 8 bases unmatched. This CDR3 contains 16 residues. CDR3 in DNA: TGTGCCAGCAGTTATGCCGGGACTAGTGTATACAATGAGCAGTTCTTC. This sequence encodes CASSYAGTSVYNEQFF.

The J gene is TRBJ2-1, the V gene TRBV19, with 10 bases aligning to TRBD1. There are 14 residues in the CDR3. Germline CDR1 is LNHDA and CDR2 is SQIVND (reference sequence). Trimming removed 1 base from V and 9 bases from J; junction bases left unmatched: 3. The CDR3 sequence: CASSIGGTGVEQFF. The CDR3 bases are TGTGCCAGTAGTATAGGCGGGACAGGGGTTGAGCAGTTCTTC. The full variable domain, completed using reference TRBV19 and TRBJ2-1, is DGGITQSPKYLFRKEGQNVTLSCEQNLNHDAMYWYRQDPGQGLRLIYYSQIVNDFQKGDIAEGYSVSREKKESFPLTVTSAQKNPTAFYLCASSIGGTGVEQFFGPGTRLTVL.

This clone was found a few times. This chain joins TRBV5-1 and TRBJ2-2; perhaps TRBD2 as D (6 bases). The CDR3 contains 15 residues. Germline V CDR1 and CDR2: SGHRS, YFSETQ. Deletions cut 4 bases from V and 5 bases from J, with 15 bases between. DNA of the CDR3: TGCGCCAGCAGCCCCGCATTGGGGGGAACCGGGGAGCTGTTTTTT. It specifies CASSPALGGTGELFF.

V and J are TRBV11-1 and TRBJ2-5; possible D gene TRBD1, 8 bases. Germline CDR1 SGHAT, CDR2 FQDESV (reference sequence). Trimming removed 5 bases at V and 5 bases at J, with 15 bases between. The CDR3 sequence is 14 residues long. DNA of the CDR3: TGTGCCAGCAGCAAACAGGGGGAGGGGGAGACCCAGTACTTC. Residues: CASSKQGEGETQYF.

The V gene is TRBV11-2, the J gene TRBJ2-3; perhaps TRBD2 as D (6 bases). The length of the CDR3 is 13 residues. Trimming stripped 1 base from V and 10 bases from J, with 12 bases between. Per the germline V gene, CDR1 is SGHAT and CDR2 is FQNNGV. The CDR3 loop is CASSLVQWGAQYF. The CDR3 DNA is TGTGCCAGCAGCTTAGTTCAGTGGGGGGCGCAGTATTTT. Variable domain in full (rest from reference TRBV11-2 and TRBJ2-3): EAGVAQSPRYKIIEKRQSVAFWCNPISGHATLYWYQQILGQGPKLLIQFQNNGVVDDSQLPKDRFSAERLKGVDSTLKIQPAKLEDSAVYLCASSLVQWGAQYFGPGTRLTVL.

This sequence joins TRBV3-1 (or the pseudogene TRBV3-2) and TRBJ2-1; D unclear. This CDR3 is 13 amino acids long. Germline V CDR1 and CDR2: LGHDT, YNNKEL (reference sequence). The ends were cut back, 2 bases at V and 5 bases at J, with 7 bases in the middle. CDR3 loop: CASSQLQNNEQFF. In DNA form, the CDR3 reads TGTGCCAGCAGCCAATTACAGAACAATGAGCAGTTCTTC.

The J gene is TRBJ1-5, the V gene TRBV7-2; 7 bases fit TRBD1. From germline, CDR1 is SGHTA and CDR2 FQGNSA. The CDR3 covers 15 residues. Unmatched junction bases numbered 6, after V lost 5 bases and J lost 2 bases. The CDR3, as DNA: TGTGCCAGCAGCGCCCGGGGACAGCGCAATCAGCCCCAGCATTTT. This codes for CASSARGQRNQPQHF.

V is TRBV28 and J is TRBJ2-2, with 14 bases fitting TRBD2. This CDR3 comprises 15 residues. CDR1 is MDHEN, CDR2 SYDVKM, per germline. Losses at the gene ends were 6 bases for V and 6 bases for J; bases not matched to a gene: 3. The CDR3 spells CASRTSGGAAGELFF. CDR3 coding DNA: TGTGCCAGCAGGACTAGCGGGGGGGCCGCCGGGGAGCTGTTTTTT.